Listed here are 27 T cell receptor beta chains from one sample, sequenced in a study of T cell responses to AZD1222 COVID-19 vaccine. Produced via immunoSEQ multiplex PCR; TCRdb's table is partial and in-frame only. The sample holds 110,000 to 150,000 clones, 92% seen once. Sample: peripheral blood, taken 28 days after the second AZD1222 dose. Every receptor here comes from an adult who received the AZD1222 COVID-19 vaccine.

The chain joins TRBV5-5 to TRBJ1-5, with D perhaps TRBD1 (6 bases). The CDR3 is 15 amino acids. V lost 4 bases and J 1 base, leaving 12 bases between the germline ends. Germline CDR1 SGHKS, CDR2 YYEKEE (reference sequence). CDR3 DNA sequence: TGTGCCAGCAGCCCCGGGGGGCTGAGCAATCAGCCCCAGCATTTT. Translation gives CASSPGGLSNQPQHF.

The V gene is TRBV12-5, the J gene TRBJ2-7, with D unresolved. The CDR3 has 12 residues. Germline V gene sequence: CDR1 LGHNT, CDR2 FRNRAP. Trimming removed 1 base at V and 2 bases at J, with 3 bases between. CDR3 nucleotides: TGTGCTAGTGGTTTGGAAACCTACGAGCAGTACTTC. It is translated as CASGLETYEQYF.

The chain links TRBV5-5 to TRBJ1-1; D call uncertain. Trimming stripped 0 bases from V and 4 bases from J, with 7 bases between. Per germline, CDR1 SGHKS and CDR2 YYEKEE (reference sequence). The CDR3 consists of 13 residues. CDR3 bases: TGTGCCAGCAGCTTGGGACAATTCACTGAAGCTTTCTTT. Translation: CASSLGQFTEAFF.

The chain has TRBV23-1 and TRBJ1-2; D gene unclear. TRBV23-1 is an ORF, with its function uncertain. V lost 7 bases and J lost 5, with 20 bases in between. The CDR3 is 15 residues long. CDR3 DNA sequence: TGCGCCAGCACCTTGGACGGGAATTTGTTTTATGGCTACACCTTC. It is translated as CASTLDGNLFYGYTF.

The V and J genes are TRBV6-5 and TRBJ1-2; maybe TRBD1 (5 bases). The CDR3 covers 13 residues. Germline values: CDR1 MNHEY, CDR2 SVGAGI. Deletions cut 6 bases from V and 2 bases from J, with 10 bases between. Written as DNA, the CDR3 is TGTGCCAGCAGATGGGGGAGCAACTATGGCTACACCTTC. Its translation: CASRWGSNYGYTF.

The V gene is TRBV2, the J gene TRBJ2-2; D is possibly TRBD1 (6 bases). The CDR3 covers 14 residues. The germline V gene has CDR1 SNHLY and CDR2 FYNNEI. Trimming took 5 bases from V and 2 from J, leaving 9 bases between them. CDR3 amino acids: CASSRTDNTGELFF. CDR3 sequence (DNA): TGTGCCAGCAGTCGGACAGACAACACCGGGGAGCTGTTTTTT.

This chain joins TRBV4-2 and TRBJ2-7; D remains ambiguous. Trimming took 0 bases from V and 10 from J, leaving 13 bases between them. Germline CDR1 LGHNA, CDR2 YNFKEQ. The CDR3 covers 13 residues. The CDR3: CASSQDPGYGQYF. CDR3 nucleotides: TGTGCCAGCAGCCAAGATCCCGGATACGGTCAGTACTTC.

V and J are TRBV24-1 and TRBJ1-1, with a weak D call TRBD1 (5 bases). Trimming shortened V by 2 bases and J by 5 bases, and 17 bases separated the two germline ends. The CDR3 is made up of 16 amino acids. Per the germline V gene, CDR1 is KGHDR and CDR2 is SFDVKD. CDR3 sequence reads: CATSDSAGGERTEAFF. The CDR3 region has the DNA TGTGCCACCAGTGATTCCGCGGGGGGTGAGAGGACTGAAGCTTTCTTT.

This clone was seen only a few times. The chain has TRBV21-1 and TRBJ2-3. TRBV21-1 is deemed a pseudogene. The CDR3 runs to 14 residues. The CDR3 DNA reads TGTGCCAGCATCAGACGCCCTACCACAGATACGCAGTATTTT. It is translated as CASIRRPTTDTQYF.

This sequence joins TRBV27 and TRBJ1-4, with a tentative D call TRBD1 (6 bases). Trimming pared 8 bases from V and 8 bases from J, leaving 6 bases between. CDR1 MNHEY and CDR2 SMNVEV come from the germline V gene (reference sequence). This CDR3 contains 10 residues. The CDR3 region is CASGGEKLFF. CDR3 in DNA: TGTGCCAGCGGGGGCGAAAAACTGTTTTTT.

V usage is TRBV10-3 and J usage is TRBJ1-3; possibly TRBD1 for D (6 bases). The V gene lost 10 bases and the J gene lost 0 bases, with 13 bases spanning the gap. The CDR3 consists of 14 residues. The V gene's germline CDR1 is ENHRY and CDR2 SYGVKD. The CDR3 DNA sequence: TGTGCCACCCTAAAGGACAGCTCTGGAAACACCATATATTTT. It translates to CATLKDSSGNTIYF.

The chain links TRBV27 to TRBJ2-7; 8 nucleotides align to TRBD1. Germline-derived CDR1 and CDR2 are MNHEY and SMNVEV (reference sequence). Unmatched junction bases numbered 13, after V lost 2 bases and J lost 7 bases. CDR3 size: 16 residues. The CDR3 region is CASSLEGTGPTGEQYF. In DNA, the CDR3 is TGTGCCAGCAGTTTAGAAGGGACAGGTCCTACCGGGGAGCAGTACTTC.

The chain couples TRBV4-2 to TRBJ1-3; D remains unclear. The CDR3 contains 14 residues. In germline, CDR1 is LGHNA, CDR2 YNFKEQ. Trimming left V 1 base short and J 0 bases short, with 4 bases between. The CDR3 spells CASSQGNSGNTIYF. CDR3 nucleotides: TGTGCCAGCAGCCAAGGGAACTCTGGAAACACCATATATTTT.

This clone was seen only once. The V gene is TRBV13, the J gene TRBJ2-6; 12 bases agree with TRBD2. V dropped 4 bases and J dropped 4; count of bases not matched to a gene: 5. CDR3 length: 17 amino acids. Looked up from germline, CDR1 is PRHDT and CDR2 is FYEKMQ (reference sequence). CDR3 nucleotides: TGTGCCAGCAGCTCCCTAGCGGGAGGGTCCGGGGCCAACGTCCTGACTTTC. As protein: CASSSLAGGSGANVLTF.

V gene TRBV12-2 combines with J gene TRBJ2-1; whether TRBD2, the table's D call, matches the DNA was not checked. TRBV12-2 is a listed pseudogene. This CDR3 spans 17 amino acids. In DNA, the CDR3 is TGTGCAAGTCGCTGCCAGACTAGCGGGAGGTCTGGCAATGAGCAGTTCTTC. Its protein product is CASRCQTSGRSGNEQFF.

CDR3 DNA sequence: TGTGCCAGTAGTCAGACAGGGGACGAGCAGTACTTC. Translating it yields CASSQTGDEQYF. V and J are TRBV19 and TRBJ2-7, with 8 positions matching TRBD1. The CDR3 loop spans 12 amino acids. V lost 5 bases to trimming and J lost 5 bases; unmatched junction nucleotides: 2. The germline V gene has CDR1 LNHDA and CDR2 SQIVND (reference sequence).

This clone was found once. The chain couples TRBV6-5 to TRBJ2-3, with D uncertain. Per germline, CDR1 MNHEY and CDR2 SVGAGI. CDR3 length: 15 amino acids. V was cut by 0 bases and J by 0 bases, with 7 bases left in between. For the CDR3, the DNA is TGTGCCAGCAGTTACTCACCCTCTAGCACAGATACGCAGTATTTT. It is translated as CASSYSPSSTDTQYF.

Regarding this clone: The junction shows a germline mismatch at one end, possibly a read error. V usage is TRBV11-2 and J usage is TRBJ1-1, with D maybe TRBD1 (5 bases). This CDR3 comprises 13 residues. CDR1 is SGHAT and CDR2 is FQNNGV in the germline V gene. CDR3 nucleotides: TGTGCCAGCAGCCTAGACAGCAACACTGAAGCTTTCTTT. The encoded protein is CASSLDSNTEAFF.

The V gene is TRBV6-2 or TRBV6-3, the J gene TRBJ2-1, with D possibly TRBD2 on 5 matching bases. Germline lookup yields CDR1 MNHEY and CDR2 SVGEGT. CDR3 size: 15 residues. The V and J ends lost 6 bases and 4 bases respectively, with 16 bases between them. The CDR3 DNA reads TGTGCCAGCAGCCTAGTCAAATCGGGGTACAATGAGCAGTTCTTC. This encodes CASSLVKSGYNEQFF.

This chain links TRBV6-5 with TRBJ2-1; unclear D gene. The germline V gene has CDR1 MNHEY and CDR2 SVGAGI. V shed 7 bases and J shed 1 base, with 11 bases lying between them. CDR3 length: 14 residues. CDR3 region: CASKRLQSYNEQFF. The CDR3 bases are TGTGCCAGCAAAAGGTTACAGTCCTACAATGAGCAGTTCTTC.

This clone appeared once. The gene calls are TRBV9 and TRBJ2-1; D call uncertain. Germline CDR1 is SGDLS and CDR2 is YYNGEE. This CDR3 region has 14 residues. The V end was cut by 0 bases, the J end by 4 bases, with 8 bases between. CDR3 amino acids: CASSVAPQYNEQFF. DNA for the CDR3: TGTGCCAGCAGCGTAGCTCCTCAATACAATGAGCAGTTCTTC. Together with reference TRBV9 and TRBJ2-1, the CDR3 gives the full variable domain: DSGVTQTPKHLITATGQRVTLRCSPRSGDLSVYWYQQSLDQGLQFLIQYYNGEERAKGNILERFSAQQFPDLHSELNLSSLELGDSALYFCASSVAPQYNEQFFGPGTRLTVL.

J is TRBJ1-3 and V is TRBV5-4; a weak D match, TRBD1 (5 bases). Germline V gene sequence: CDR1 SGHNT, CDR2 YYREEE (reference sequence). The CDR3 runs 16 residues. Between the trimmed V and J ends, which lost 0 bases and 4 bases, there was a span of 14 bases. The CDR3 region has the DNA TGTGCCAGCAGCTTGGTTGGAGGGACGAGGGGAAACACCATATATTTT. It codes for CASSLVGGTRGNTIYF.

The J gene is TRBJ2-1, the V gene TRBV9, with D possibly matching TRBD1 (5 bases). The V and J ends lost 4 bases and 8 bases respectively, with 16 bases between them. Germline V gene data show CDR1 as SGDLS and CDR2 as YYNGEE. The CDR3 sequence is 14 residues long. The CDR3 DNA follows: TGTGCCAGCAGCCCCTCCGCCAGGGCCTATGAGCAGTTCTTC. This encodes CASSPSARAYEQFF.

CDR3 in amino acids: CATRAGATEQYF. As DNA, the CDR3 is TGTGCCACCAGGGCTGGCGCAACCGAGCAGTACTTC. The rearrangement joins TRBV15 to TRBJ2-7; D not resolved. Trimming took 6 bases from V and 6 from J, leaving 12 bases between them. The CDR3 contains 12 residues. Per the germline V gene, CDR1 is LNHNV and CDR2 is YYDKDF (reference sequence).

The genes are TRBV7-2 and TRBJ2-5; no firm D call. Trimming removed 1 base at V and 1 base at J, with 7 bases between. This CDR3 comprises 14 residues. The germline CDR1 and CDR2 sequences are SGHTA and FQGNSA. The CDR3 nucleotides are TGTGCCAGCAGCTTAGTCAGTCCCCAAGAGACCCAGTACTTC. Protein: CASSLVSPQETQYF.

V gene TRBV7-2 combines with J gene TRBJ1-3, with D perhaps TRBD1 (5 bases). Deletions cut 6 bases from V and 1 base from J, with 13 bases between. CDR3 length: 15 residues. Germline V lookup: CDR1 SGHTA, CDR2 FQGNSA. The CDR3 region is CASSNSGMSGNTIYF. The CDR3 DNA is TGTGCCAGCAGTAATTCAGGGATGTCTGGAAACACCATATATTTT.

The gene calls are TRBV19 and TRBJ1-1, with 8 positions matching TRBD1. With 0 bases clipped from V and 5 bases from J, the junction kept 5 bases outside the gene matches. The CDR3 totals 15 residues. The germline CDR1 and CDR2 sequences are LNHDA and SQIVND (reference sequence). The CDR3 spells CASSIDGQGRTEAFF. CDR3 bases: TGTGCCAGTAGTATAGACGGACAGGGAAGGACTGAAGCTTTCTTT.